The 27 T cell receptor beta chains presented below share a single source sample, sequenced in a study of T cell repertoires in cytomegalovirus infection. TCRdb redid the calling of the reads with MiXCR, one entry per CDR3 protein. The sample contains approximately 490,000 distinct CDR3 sequences, around 11% of which appear only once. The sequenced sample was PBMCs. The source is a human donor in good health (CMV status not recorded). Some clones in this sample may be carry-over from other donors' samples.

This clonotype was counted between two and nine times. The chain is built from TRBV20-1 and TRBJ1-4; 7 bases map to TRBD1. The CDR3 length is 15 residues. Germline V gene data show CDR1 as DFQATT and CDR2 as SNEGSKA (reference sequence). V shed 3 bases, J shed 5 bases, and the junction held 9 bases outside the gene matches. Written as DNA, the CDR3 is TGCAGTGCTAGGGTACAGGGGAGTTCCAATGAAAAACTGTTTTTT. It translates to CSARVQGSSNEKLFF.

On this clonotype itself: A much larger clone lies one base from this, so it may be a read error. The V and J genes are TRBV27 and TRBJ1-5, with a tentative D call TRBD1 (6 bases). CDR1 is MNHEY and CDR2 is SMNVEV in the germline V gene (reference sequence). This CDR3 region has 14 residues. DNA of the CDR3: TGTGCCAGCAGTCGGGTACAGGGTAATCAGCCCCAGCAATTT. This gives the protein CASSRVQGNQPQQF.

This clonotype occurred many times. This chain joins TRBV5-1 and TRBJ1-4; tentative D call: TRBD1 (6 bases). CDR1 and CDR2 from the germline V gene are SGHRS and YFSETQ. Trimming cost V 2 bases and J 7 bases, with 21 bases left between them. The CDR3 is 17 residues long. CDR3 loop: CASSLPISGAGGEKLFF. Here the CDR3 DNA reads TGCGCCAGCAGCTTACCGATCTCAGGGGCTGGCGGTGAAAAACTGTTTTTT.

This clonotype showed up many times. The genes are TRBV12-3 or TRBV12-4 and TRBJ2-7; D unclear. CDR3 length equals 13 residues. V was cut by 3 bases and J by 1 base, with 7 bases left in between. The CDR3 nucleotides are TGTGCCAGCAGTTTCGTGGCGTCCTACGAGCAGTACTTC. Protein: CASSFVASYEQYF.

This chain uses TRBV29-1 with TRBJ1-1, with D tentatively TRBD1 (6 bases). CDR3 length: 13 residues. Trimming removed 6 bases from V and 0 bases from J, with 11 bases in between. Germline CDR1 is SQVTM and CDR2 is ANQGSEA. In DNA, the CDR3 is TGCAGCGTCGGACAGCTCATGAACACTGAAGCTTTCTTT. Residues: CSVGQLMNTEAFF.

This clonotype appeared many times. This rearrangement joins TRBV28 to TRBJ2-5; 9 bases align to TRBD1. The J segment lost 5 bases and the V segment lost 5 bases, leaving 6 bases of the junction unmatched. The CDR3 runs 14 residues. Germline V gives CDR1 MDHEN, CDR2 SYDVKM. The CDR3 loop is CASSITGGGETQYF. The CDR3 DNA sequence: TGTGCCAGCAGTATTACAGGGGGCGGGGAGACCCAGTACTTC.

This clonotype was found many times. This chain joins TRBV11-1 and TRBJ1-1; D is uncertain. The CDR3 contains 13 residues. Per the germline V gene, CDR1 is SGHAT and CDR2 is FQDESV (reference sequence). Between the trimmed V and J ends, which lost 7 bases and 1 base, there was a span of 10 bases. The CDR3 sequence: CASTQAGNTEAFF. For the CDR3, the DNA is TGTGCCAGCACCCAAGCGGGGAACACTGAAGCTTTCTTT. Full variable domain (rest looked up from reference TRBV11-1 and TRBJ1-1): EAEVAQSPRYKITEKSQAVAFWCDPISGHATLYWYRQILGQGPELLVQFQDESVVDDSQLPKDRFSAERLKGVDSTLKIQPAELGDSAMYLCASTQAGNTEAFFGQGTRLTVV.

This clonotype has ten or more counts. This sequence joins TRBV5-1 and TRBJ1-1, with 8 bases aligning to TRBD1. Germline V lookup: CDR1 SGHRS, CDR2 YFSETQ. CDR3 length equals 14 residues. Trimming cost V 7 bases and J 3 bases; bases outside gene matches: 8. The CDR3: CASQSQGGDTEAFF. Written as DNA, the CDR3 is TGCGCCAGCCAATCACAGGGGGGGGACACTGAAGCTTTCTTT.

The chain has TRBV15 and TRBJ1-5; D uncertain. This CDR3 has 12 residues. Trimming stripped 0 bases from V and 7 bases from J, with 4 bases between. CDR1 and CDR2 (germline): LNHNV, YYDKDF (reference sequence). CDR3 in amino acids: CATSRELQPQHF. DNA for the CDR3: TGTGCCACCAGCAGAGAGCTCCAGCCCCAGCATTTT.

This clonotype came up many times. J is TRBJ1-2 and V is TRBV5-1, with D possibly matching TRBD1 (5 bases). Germline CDR1 SGHRS, CDR2 YFSETQ. Trimming stripped 2 bases from V and 4 bases from J, with 12 bases between. The CDR3 covers 14 residues. CDR3 sequence reads: CASSFGGEGYGYTF. Written as DNA, the CDR3 is TGCGCCAGCAGCTTCGGGGGAGAGGGCTATGGCTACACCTTC.

This clonotype came up once. Here the CDR3 reads CASIPGLGGNQPQHF. DNA for the CDR3: TGTGCCAGCATCCCGGGACTAGGGGGCAATCAGCCCCAGCATTTT. The chain joins TRBV7-9 to TRBJ1-5; tentative D call: TRBD1 (5 bases). This CDR3 contains 15 residues. Trimming removed 7 bases at V and 2 bases at J, with 15 bases between. Looked up from germline, CDR1 is SEHNR and CDR2 is FQNEAQ (reference sequence). Filled out from reference TRBV7-9 and TRBJ1-5, the complete variable domain reads DTGVSQNPRHKITKRGQNVTFRCDPISEHNRLYWYRQTLGQGPEFLTYFQNEAQLEKSRLLSDRFSAERPKGSFSTLEIQRTEQGDSAMYLCASIPGLGGNQPQHFGDGTRLSIL.

The chain combines TRBV7-9 with TRBJ2-4, with D tentatively TRBD1 or TRBD2 (5 bases each). Germline V CDR1 and CDR2: SEHNR, FQNEAQ (reference sequence). The CDR3 has 15 residues. V lost 5 bases to trimming and J lost 8 bases, with 19 bases between them. The CDR3 DNA is TGTGCCAGCAGCGATCAGAGAGACAGAGGGTACATTCAGTACTTC. This translates into CASSDQRDRGYIQYF.

This clonotype showed up just a few times. This chain uses TRBV10-3 with TRBJ2-2; TRBD2 matches 13 bases. CDR1 is ENHRY, CDR2 SYGVKD, per germline. V lost 5 bases and J lost 3; bases outside the gene matches: 6. The CDR3 loop spans 17 amino acids. The CDR3: CAISRGLAGDDTGELFF. The CDR3 nucleotides are TGTGCCATCAGTAGAGGACTAGCGGGAGATGACACCGGGGAGCTGTTTTTT.

In its sample, this clonotype was seen a few times. The V gene is TRBV5-1, the J gene TRBJ2-1, with a weak D call TRBD2 (6 bases). CDR3 size: 14 residues. CDR1 is SGHRS and CDR2 is YFSETQ in the germline V gene. V was pared by 2 bases and J by 8 bases, with 14 bases between. CDR3 protein: CASSFRREVDEQFF. CDR3 coding DNA: TGCGCCAGCAGCTTCCGCAGGGAGGTGGATGAGCAGTTCTTC.

This clonotype was recorded a few times. This rearrangement joins TRBV5-6 to TRBJ2-5; no definite D call. Deletions cut 5 bases from V and 4 bases from J, with 12 bases between. This CDR3 comprises 13 residues. CDR1 is SGHDT and CDR2 is YYEEEE in the germline V gene. CDR3 sequence: CASRVSSGETQYF. DNA for the CDR3: TGTGCCAGCAGAGTTAGCAGTGGAGAGACCCAGTACTTC.

The chain carries TRBV28 and TRBJ2-7; 9 bases line up with TRBD1. The CDR3 contains 14 residues. The germline V gene encodes CDR1 MDHEN and CDR2 SYDVKM. V lost 2 bases, J lost 11 bases, and 10 bases stayed unmatched. The CDR3 DNA reads TGTGCCAGCAGTTTAAGCCCCGGGACAGGGCGAAAGTACTTC. Translation gives CASSLSPGTGRKYF.

This clonotype was counted ten times or more. The chain joins TRBV11-2 to TRBJ1-2, with D tentatively TRBD1 (6 bases). Trimming shortened V by 3 bases and J by 3 bases, and 14 bases separated the two germline ends. CDR1 SGHAT and CDR2 FQNNGV come from the germline V gene. The CDR3 sequence is 15 residues long. The CDR3: CASSFGDRKDYGYTF. The DNA for the CDR3 is TGTGCCAGCAGCTTTGGTGACAGGAAAGACTATGGCTACACCTTC.

The table lists this clonotype with a count of one. The V gene is TRBV28, the J gene TRBJ1-2, with D possibly matching TRBD1 (5 bases). Trimming took 6 bases from V and 0 from J, leaving 17 bases between them. This CDR3 comprises 16 residues. CDR1 is MDHEN and CDR2 is SYDVKM in the germline V gene. The CDR3 DNA reads as TGTGCCAGCAGGCCAGAACGGGACCCCACTAACTATGGCTACACCTTC. Its translation is CASRPERDPTNYGYTF.

Of note for this clonotype: This may come from a read error, since a much larger clone is one base off. CDR3 DNA sequence: TGTGCCAGCAGTTACTCGGATAATTCACCCCTCCACTTT. Translation gives CASSYSDNSPLHF. The chain combines TRBV6-5 with TRBJ1-6; no firm D call. Between the trimmed V and J ends, which lost 0 bases and 5 bases, there was a span of 2 bases. CDR3 size: 13 residues. CDR1 MNHEY and CDR2 SVGAGI come from the germline V gene.

This clonotype was recorded many times. This rearrangement joins TRBV7-8 to TRBJ2-7; D is perhaps TRBD1 (6 bases). From germline, CDR1 is SGHVS and CDR2 FQNEAQ. The CDR3 is 15 residues long. Trimming left V 4 bases short and J 4 bases short, with 17 bases between. CDR3 residues: CASSSLVGALYEQYF. The CDR3 region has the DNA TGTGCCAGCAGCTCGTTGGTGGGGGCGCTTTACGAGCAGTACTTC.

The chain combines TRBV9 with TRBJ2-7; D is perhaps TRBD2 (6 bases). Trimming stripped 0 bases from V and 3 bases from J, with 10 bases between. Germline CDR1 SGDLS, CDR2 YYNGEE. This CDR3 comprises 14 residues. CDR3 DNA: TGTGCCAGCAGCGTAGGGGTCGGGGGCTACGAGCAGTACTTC. It specifies CASSVGVGGYEQYF.

This clonotype was observed many times. The chain uses TRBV2 and TRBJ2-1, with D tentatively TRBD1 or TRBD2 (6 bases each). This CDR3 region has 12 residues. V was cut by 9 bases and J by 6 bases, with 12 bases left in between. The germline V gene encodes CDR1 SNHLY and CDR2 FYNNEI. This CDR3 is CARTGAGNEQFF. The CDR3 DNA is TGTGCCAGGACAGGAGCGGGCAATGAGCAGTTCTTC.

This clonotype appeared many times. The chain is built from TRBV12-3 or TRBV12-4 and TRBJ2-2, with 9 bases that match TRBD1. This CDR3 region has 14 residues. V shed 6 bases and J 6 bases; nucleotides not matched to a gene: 5. The CDR3 protein is CASRQGAYPGELFF. The CDR3 coding sequence is TGTGCCAGCAGACAGGGGGCTTATCCCGGGGAGCTGTTTTTT.

This clonotype occurred many times. The rearrangement links TRBV12-5 to TRBJ2-1; possibly TRBD2 for D (6 bases). This CDR3 contains 14 residues. V shed 5 bases and J shed 3 bases, with 11 bases lying between them. Per germline, CDR1 LGHNT and CDR2 FRNRAP. Written as DNA, the CDR3 is TGTGCTAGTGGTCCATCGACTAGCTACAATGAGCAGTTCTTC. It is translated as CASGPSTSYNEQFF. Full variable domain (remainder filled in from reference TRBV12-5 and TRBJ2-1): DARVTQTPRHKVTEMGQEVTMRCQPILGHNTVFWYRQTMMQGLELLAYFRNRAPLDDSGMPKDRFSAEMPDATLATLKIQPSEPRDSAVYFCASGPSTSYNEQFFGPGTRLTVL.

The V call is TRBV30, the J call TRBJ1-2; the match to TRBD1 covers 7 bases. The CDR3 loop spans 13 amino acids. V shed 1 base and J 7 bases; nucleotides not matched to a gene: 6. Germline CDR1 and CDR2: GTSNPN and SVGIG (reference sequence). CDR3 DNA sequence: TGTGCCTGGAGTGAAACAGGGGAGGGTGGCTACACCTTC. Protein: CAWSETGEGGYTF.

This clonotype was counted many times. J is TRBJ1-2 and V is TRBV7-9, with 8 nucleotides matching TRBD1. Germline assignment: CDR1 SEHNR and CDR2 FQNEAQ (reference sequence). The CDR3 runs 14 residues. The J segment lost 3 bases and the V segment lost 4 bases, leaving 4 bases of the junction unmatched. Here the CDR3 reads CASSSADRDYGYTF. The CDR3 region has the DNA TGTGCCAGCAGCTCCGCGGACAGGGACTATGGCTACACCTTC.

This clonotype showed up many times. J is TRBJ2-7 and V is TRBV5-4; D is undetermined. There are 16 residues in the CDR3. V was pared by 0 bases and J by 3 bases, with 16 bases between. Germline CDR1 SGHNT, CDR2 YYREEE (reference sequence). The CDR3 region has the DNA TGTGCCAGCAGCTTGGCCACGGGCCGTGACGGCTACGAGCAGTACTTC. Translating it yields CASSLATGRDGYEQYF.